The TCR beta chain under discussion was sequenced for a study of human CD4 T cells and Enterobacteriaceae (dated by TCRdb to 2019 to 2021). Overall study outcomes, separate from this receptor: In ex vivo samples, clonotypes with broad cross-reactivity seemed more expanded than specific clonotypes, as 11 of 19 and about 65% of the roughly 34 fell within the top 5%. Reactivity of ex vivo clonotypes was inferred only by matching nucleotide sequences to CFSE-low cultures from the same donors.

Concerning this clone itself: What antigen it recognizes has not been identified. Per-nucleotide qualities are absent, and no much larger clonotype sits a single base away.

Deep-level sequencing, with a detection sensitivity of one cell in 200,000, was applied to the ex vivo total memory CD4+ samples. Genomic DNA was extracted from cell pellets with the QIAamp DNA Micro Kit, and its quantity and purity were checked by spectrophotometry. The immunoSEQ multiplex PCR assay was used to amplify the TCR Vbeta CDR3 regions. Amplicons were sequenced on the Illumina HiSeq platform. The retrieved sequences were 87 nucleotides in length and included the CDR3 region. The published analysis was carried out like this. A unique productive TCR Vbeta nucleotide sequence was defined as a clonotype and was quantified by productive template frequency from ImmunoSEQ Analyzer V3.0. A threshold set at the top 5th percentile of each frequency-ranked repertoire was used to define expanded clonotypes. Repertoire overlap was computed as Chao-Jaccard with the R package fossil and visualized by nonmetric multidimensional scaling with the R package MASS. TCRdb provides this immuneACCESS table in a form limited to in-frame rearrangements. Some clones are lacking; in checked studies, under half of them reflect an unresolved V gene, and why the rest are absent is not known. V and J calls and clone size follow that table, whereas D and trimming were derived from the DNA. The sample includes 27,000 or so clones, with 65% to 85% observed a single time. The ten largest make up 0.9% to 1% of the sample.

From the cysteine up to the phenylalanine, the CDR3 has a length of 16 residues. The only DNA kept is the CDR3, 48 bases in frame from the first base. V drops 0 bases and J drops 4 bases, leaving 16 bases in between. Taken from the germline V gene (reference sequence), the CDR1 and CDR2 loops are LNHNV and YYDKDF. Memory CD4+ T cells, defined as all CD4+ cells other than CD45RA+CCR7+CD95- naive cells, were FACS-sorted on a FACSAria III to a purity of over 95%. Blood from healthy donors was obtained from blood donation centers in Switzerland. Total CD4+ T cells and monocytes were enriched by positive selection with CD4 and CD14 magnetic microbeads. CD8+, CD14+, CD16+, CD56+, CD19+ and CD25-bright cells were excluded before sorting. To assess in vivo expansion of bacteria-reactive clonotypes, total memory CD4+ T cells from a couple of blood donors were sequenced directly ex vivo. Isolation of peripheral blood mononuclear cells from donor blood was performed with Ficoll-Paque Plus.

This clonotype was obtained from a human donor in good health. The sequenced sample consisted of memory CD4+ T cells from blood. What this sample's cell subset or site label stands for: total memory CD4 T cells sorted directly ex vivo, unstimulated. The sequence is built from TRBV15 and TRBJ2-7, with no D gene named confidently. CDR3 reads: CATSREAGSSFYEQYF. In nucleotide form, the sequence is TGTGCCACCAGCAGAGAAGCCGGGTCCTCCTTTTACGAGCAGTACTTC.